Following are 24 T cell receptor beta chains from one sample sequenced in a study of control samples from healthy donors and cancer patients. Some clones are missing from TCRdb's copy, which holds only in-frame ones; the method was immunoSEQ multiplex PCR. Of roughly 92,000 clones in the sample, 85% to 90% were seen once. Sequenced input: blood. The receptors shown here come from a woman between 55 and 75 years old in good health.

V and J are TRBV24-1 and TRBJ2-1; D is undetermined. V lost 5 bases, J lost 10 bases, and 29 bases lay in between. Germline assignment: CDR1 KGHDR and CDR2 SFDVKD. The CDR3 contains 18 residues. The CDR3 DNA reads TGTGCCACCAGTGGTACCCCCGGGCGACGGTTTGTAAGGATAGAGCAGTTCTTC. Translation gives CATSGTPGRRFVRIEQFF.

The rearrangement links TRBV6-6 to TRBJ1-6; D is ambiguous. The germline V gene has CDR1 MNHNY and CDR2 SVGAGI (reference sequence). The V gene lost 4 bases and the J gene lost 10 bases, with 8 bases spanning the gap. The CDR3 spans 12 residues. Written as DNA, the CDR3 is TGTGCCAGCAGTTCCCGCGGATCACCCCTCCACTTT. Protein sequence: CASSSRGSPLHF.

The rearrangement links TRBV21-1 to TRBJ1-4; TRBD1 reflects the table's D call only, with no check against the DNA. TRBV21-1 constitutes a pseudogene. The CDR3 totals 18 residues. The CDR3 sequence: CASSPPGQGARSCEKLFF. DNA of the CDR3: TGTGCCAGCAGCCCCCCGGGACAGGGGGCGCGGAGTTGTGAAAAACTGTTTTTT.

V gene TRBV6-1 combines with J gene TRBJ1-2; possibly TRBD1 for D (5 bases). CDR3 length: 13 residues. The ends were cut back, 3 bases at V and 5 bases at J, with 10 bases in the middle. CDR1 is MNHNS, CDR2 SASEGT, per germline. CDR3 region: CASSEAREYGYTF. In DNA, the CDR3 is TGTGCCAGCAGTGAGGCCAGGGAGTATGGCTACACCTTC.

This chain links TRBV5-4 with TRBJ2-2, with TRBD1 identical over 7 bases. The CDR3 length is 17 residues. Per germline, CDR1 SGHNT and CDR2 YYREEE (reference sequence). J gave up 2 bases and V 4 bases, and 11 bases lay outside the gene matches. In DNA, the CDR3 is TGTGCCAGCAGCGCCGACAGGGATGCCCTAAACACCGGGGAGCTGTTTTTT. Its translation is CASSADRDALNTGELFF.

The rearrangement joins TRBV19 to TRBJ1-2; D gene ambiguous. Trimming took 1 base from V and 7 from J, leaving 13 bases between them. CDR1 is LNHDA, CDR2 SQIVND, per germline (reference sequence). The CDR3 is 14 amino acids. The CDR3 here is CASSIGDALGGYTF. Written as DNA, the CDR3 is TGTGCCAGTAGTATAGGCGATGCCCTCGGTGGCTACACCTTC.

CDR3 DNA sequence: TGTGCCAGCAGCGGGGCAAGACGGGGGCGGCCCGGGGAGCTGTTTTTT. It translates to CASSGARRGRPGELFF. The V and J genes are TRBV5-6 and TRBJ2-2; D is perhaps TRBD1 or TRBD2 (6 bases each). CDR1 is SGHDT and CDR2 is YYEEEE in the germline V gene. V lost 4 bases and J lost 6, with 19 bases in between. The CDR3 is 16 residues long.

J is TRBJ2-7 and V is TRBV18; TRBD1 aligns across 9 bases. Germline assignment: CDR1 KGHSH and CDR2 LQKENI. V lost 4 bases to trimming and J lost 3 bases; unmatched junction nucleotides: 4. This CDR3 region has 14 residues. The CDR3 here is CASSRGTGNYEQYF. The CDR3 DNA reads TGTGCCAGCTCACGCGGGACAGGGAACTACGAGCAGTACTTC.

V and J are TRBV9 and TRBJ2-1; D uncertain. The CDR3 is 15 residues long. Looked up from germline, CDR1 is SGDLS and CDR2 is YYNGEE. V was shortened by 1 base and J by 1 base, with 9 bases between the two germline ends. CDR3 DNA sequence: TGTGCCAGCAGCGTATCGGGTGTTTCCTACAATGAGCAGTTCTTC. It translates to CASSVSGVSYNEQFF.

In DNA form, the CDR3 reads TGTGCCTGGAGTTGGGGTGAGGAGACCCAGTACTTC. As protein: CAWSWGEETQYF. The V call is TRBV30, the J call TRBJ2-5; D is unclear. The CDR3 is 12 amino acids. Trimming removed 2 bases at V and 5 bases at J, with 9 bases between. Looked up from germline, CDR1 is GTSNPN and CDR2 is SVGIG (reference sequence). The full variable domain, with the rest looked up from reference TRBV30 and TRBJ2-5, is SQTIHQWPATLVQPVGSPLSLECTVEGTSNPNLYWYRQAAGRGLQLLFYSVGIGQISSEVPQNLSASRPQDRQFILSSKKLLLSDSGFYLCAWSWGEETQYFGPGTRLLVL.

The DNA for the CDR3 is TGTGCCAGCAGCTTATACGGGGCGAAGGGAATGAACACTGAAGCTTTCTTT. Its translation is CASSLYGAKGMNTEAFF. The chain recombines TRBV11-3 with TRBJ1-1; D may be TRBD1 (5 bases). The CDR3 is 17 residues long. The germline gives CDR1 SGHNT, CDR2 YENEEA. V lost 2 bases, J lost 0 bases, and 16 bases lay in between.

This chain links TRBV3-1 (or the pseudogene TRBV3-2) with TRBJ2-2; D is unclear. CDR3 size: 16 residues. Trimming removed 4 bases at V and 5 bases at J, with 17 bases between. CDR1 and CDR2 (germline): LGHDT, YNNKEL (reference sequence). CDR3 residues: CASSRQPAVVTGELFF. DNA for the CDR3: TGTGCCAGCAGCCGTCAACCCGCCGTAGTGACCGGGGAGCTGTTTTTT.

V is TRBV5-1 and J is TRBJ1-3; the match to TRBD1 covers 11 bases. CDR3 length: 15 residues. V lost 4 bases and J lost 4; bases outside the gene matches: 4. Germline V gene sequence: CDR1 SGHRS, CDR2 YFSETQ. Written as DNA, the CDR3 is TGCGCCAGCAGCCATGGACAGGGGGCGGGAAACACCATATATTTT. It encodes CASSHGQGAGNTIYF.

This chain uses TRBV10-1 with TRBJ1-6; the match to TRBD1 covers 7 bases. CDR1 and CDR2 from the germline V gene are WNHNN and SYGVQD (reference sequence). There are 17 residues in the CDR3. V dropped 6 bases and J dropped 0; count of bases not matched to a gene: 8. Here the CDR3 reads CASRGQPPDSYNSPLHF. CDR3 nucleotides: TGCGCCAGCAGGGGACAGCCCCCGGACTCCTATAATTCACCCCTCCACTTT.

V gene TRBV3-1 (or the pseudogene TRBV3-2) combines with J gene TRBJ2-7; no firm D call. With 1 base removed from V and 0 bases from J, the gap between germline ends came to 4 bases. Germline V gene data show CDR1 as LGHDT and CDR2 as YNNKEL (reference sequence). The CDR3 contains 13 residues. CDR3 sequence: CASSQAVSYEQYF. The CDR3 nucleotides are TGTGCCAGCAGCCAAGCCGTCTCCTACGAGCAGTACTTC.

The V and J genes are TRBV28 and TRBJ1-2; 8 bases are a match to TRBD1. CDR1 MDHEN and CDR2 SYDVKM come from the germline V gene. This CDR3 contains 15 residues. V gave up 3 bases and J gave up 7 bases; unmatched junction bases: 10. This chain's CDR3 is CASSFNAQGAIGYTF. DNA for the CDR3: TGTGCCAGCAGTTTCAACGCCCAGGGGGCAATTGGCTACACCTTC.

The rearrangement uses TRBV21-1 and TRBJ2-5. TRBV21-1 is labeled a pseudogene. The CDR3 consists of 16 residues. CDR3 sequence (DNA): TGTGCCAGCAGCAATGGGCGGTTTCGCACCACAGAGACCCAGTACTTC. This translates into CASSNGRFRTTETQYF.

The DNA for the CDR3 is TGTGCCAGCAGCTTGGGGACAGTAAATTCACCCCTCCACTTT. Its protein product is CASSLGTVNSPLHF. The J gene is TRBJ1-6, the V gene TRBV7-2, with 7 bases that match TRBD1. The germline gives CDR1 SGHTA, CDR2 FQGNSA. V lost 3 bases to trimming and J lost 7 bases; unmatched junction nucleotides: 3. The CDR3 consists of 14 residues.

This clone was recorded once. CDR3 loop: CASSEQGTSNQPQHF. The CDR3 DNA follows: TGTGCCAGCAGTGAACAGGGTACTAGCAATCAGCCCCAGCATTTT. The gene calls are TRBV6-1 and TRBJ1-5; the D gene is possibly TRBD1 (5 bases). Trimming stripped 2 bases from V and 0 bases from J, with 8 bases between. CDR1 MNHNS and CDR2 SASEGT come from the germline V gene. The CDR3 loop spans 15 amino acids.

The V call is TRBV13, the J call TRBJ2-5; 8 bases are shared with TRBD2. The V gene's germline CDR1 is PRHDT and CDR2 FYEKMQ (reference sequence). Unmatched junction bases numbered 4, after V lost 5 bases and J lost 5 bases. This CDR3 is 13 amino acids long. CDR3 protein: CASSRSGIETQYF. CDR3 nucleotides: TGTGCCAGCAGCCGTAGCGGGATTGAGACCCAGTACTTC.

The chain uses TRBV29-1 and TRBJ2-5, with TRBD2 matching over 14 bases. The CDR3 spans 14 residues. V shed 4 bases and J 9 bases; nucleotides not matched to a gene: 7. Germline V gives CDR1 SQVTM, CDR2 ANQGSEA. The CDR3, as DNA: TGCAGCGTTGGAGAGGGACTAGCGGGAGAATCCCAGTACTTC. It is translated as CSVGEGLAGESQYF.

J is TRBJ2-2 and V is TRBV7-6; D may be TRBD1 (6 bases). Germline V lookup: CDR1 SGHVS, CDR2 FNYEAQ. V lost 6 bases and J lost 4, with 15 bases in between. The CDR3 spans 15 residues. CDR3 DNA sequence: TGTGCCAGCAGAAGGGAAGACAGGTCCACCGGGGAGCTGTTTTTT. The encoded protein is CASRREDRSTGELFF.

The V and J genes are TRBV6-6 and TRBJ1-1; D call uncertain. In germline, CDR1 is MNHNY, CDR2 SVGAGI (reference sequence). CDR3 length: 13 amino acids. The V end lost 7 bases, the J end lost 1 base, and 10 bases lay between the germline ends. CDR3 nucleotide sequence: TGTGCCAGCACCACCGGGAGGAACACTGAAGCTTTCTTT. As protein: CASTTGRNTEAFF.

The CDR3 region is CATSRVDQPQHF. The CDR3 DNA reads as TGTGCCACCAGCAGAGTCGATCAGCCCCAGCATTTT. The V and J genes are TRBV15 and TRBJ1-5; no clear D gene. This CDR3 spans 12 amino acids. V lost 1 base, J lost 5 bases, and 3 bases lay in between. The germline V gene encodes CDR1 LNHNV and CDR2 YYDKDF (reference sequence).